This T cell receptor beta chain is from a study of OX40 agonist ivuxolimab in advanced cancers. Blood draws occurred at baseline, cycle 4 day 1, and cycle 7 day 1. Libraries were prepared by immunoSEQ multiplex PCR; TCRdb keeps only in-frame clonotypes and omits some of them. This table has approximately 50,000 clones, around 87% appearing once. The TCR comes from an adult with an advanced solid tumor such as melanoma, head and neck, liver or kidney cancer. Sequenced material: CD4+ or CD8+ T cells sorted from blood, taken in a trial of the OX40 agonist ivuxolimab.

The CDR3 spells CASSEAPPSSGNTIYF. CDR3 DNA sequence: TGTGCCAGCAGTGAGGCCCCTCCTAGCTCTGGAAACACCATATATTTT. V and J are TRBV2 and TRBJ1-3, with D uncertain. The length of the CDR3 is 16 residues. Germline V gene data show CDR1 as SNHLY and CDR2 as FYNNEI. The ends were cut back, 3 bases at V and 0 bases at J, with 12 bases in the middle.